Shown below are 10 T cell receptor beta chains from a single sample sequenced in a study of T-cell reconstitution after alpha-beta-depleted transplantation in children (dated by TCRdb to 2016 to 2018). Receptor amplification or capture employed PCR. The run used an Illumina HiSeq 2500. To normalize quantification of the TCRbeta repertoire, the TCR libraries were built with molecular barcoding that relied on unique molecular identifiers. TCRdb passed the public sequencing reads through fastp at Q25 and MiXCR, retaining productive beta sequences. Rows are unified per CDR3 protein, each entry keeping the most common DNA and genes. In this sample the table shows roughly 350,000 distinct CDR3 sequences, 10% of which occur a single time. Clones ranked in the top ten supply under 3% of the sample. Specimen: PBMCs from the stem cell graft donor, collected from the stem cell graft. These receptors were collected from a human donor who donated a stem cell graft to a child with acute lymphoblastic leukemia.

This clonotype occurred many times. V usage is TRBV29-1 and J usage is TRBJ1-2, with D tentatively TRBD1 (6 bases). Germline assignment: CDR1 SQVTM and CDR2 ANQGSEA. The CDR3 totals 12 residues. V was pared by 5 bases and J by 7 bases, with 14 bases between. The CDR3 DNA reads TGCAGCGTTCGTATCGGGGGGCTTGGCTACACCTTC. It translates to CSVRIGGLGYTF.

CDR3 region: CAISVQGETYEQYF. In nucleotides, the CDR3 is TGTGCCATCAGTGTACAGGGGGAAACCTACGAGCAGTACTTC. The gene calls are TRBV10-3 and TRBJ2-7; 8 bases fit TRBD1. This CDR3 has 14 amino acids. Looked up from germline, CDR1 is ENHRY and CDR2 is SYGVKD. J lost 2 bases, V lost 4 bases, and 4 bases had no gene match.

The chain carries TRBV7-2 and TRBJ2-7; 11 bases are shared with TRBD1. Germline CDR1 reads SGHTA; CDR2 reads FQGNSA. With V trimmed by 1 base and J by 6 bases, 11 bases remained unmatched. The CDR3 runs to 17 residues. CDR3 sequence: CASSLGSGTGGGGEQYF. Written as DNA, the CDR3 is TGTGCCAGCAGCTTAGGTTCTGGGACAGGGGGAGGTGGCGAGCAGTACTTC.

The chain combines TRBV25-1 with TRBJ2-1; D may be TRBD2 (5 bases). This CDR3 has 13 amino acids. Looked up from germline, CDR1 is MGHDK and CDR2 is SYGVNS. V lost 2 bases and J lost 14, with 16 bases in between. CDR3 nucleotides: TGTGCCAGCAGTGAAACTGGAGGAACAGAGAAGTTCTTC. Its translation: CASSETGGTEKFF.

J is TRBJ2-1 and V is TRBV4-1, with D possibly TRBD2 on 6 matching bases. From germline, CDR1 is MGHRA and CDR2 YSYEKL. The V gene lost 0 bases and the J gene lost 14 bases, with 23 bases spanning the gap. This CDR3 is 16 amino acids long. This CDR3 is CASSQDNRPASDGEFF. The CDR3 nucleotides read TGCGCCAGCAGCCAAGATAATAGGCCCGCTAGCGATGGGGAGTTCTTC.

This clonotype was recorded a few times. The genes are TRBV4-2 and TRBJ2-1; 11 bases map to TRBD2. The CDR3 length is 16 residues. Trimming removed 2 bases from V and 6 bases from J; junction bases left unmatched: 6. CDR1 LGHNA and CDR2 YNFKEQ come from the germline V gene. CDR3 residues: CASSQIGLAGRNEQFF. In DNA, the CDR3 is TGTGCCAGCAGCCAAATTGGACTAGCGGGCCGCAATGAGCAGTTCTTC.

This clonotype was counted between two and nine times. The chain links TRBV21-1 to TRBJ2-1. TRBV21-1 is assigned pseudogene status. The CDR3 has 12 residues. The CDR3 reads CASSNGLREQFF. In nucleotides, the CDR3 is TGTGCCAGCAGCAATGGGTTACGGGAGCAGTTCTTC.

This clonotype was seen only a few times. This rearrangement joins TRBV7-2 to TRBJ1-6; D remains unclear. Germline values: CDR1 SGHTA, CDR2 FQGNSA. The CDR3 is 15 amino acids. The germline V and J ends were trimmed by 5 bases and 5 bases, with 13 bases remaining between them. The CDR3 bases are TGTGCCAGCAGCCCTAGACCGAACAATAATTCACCCCTCCACTTT. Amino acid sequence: CASSPRPNNNSPLHF.

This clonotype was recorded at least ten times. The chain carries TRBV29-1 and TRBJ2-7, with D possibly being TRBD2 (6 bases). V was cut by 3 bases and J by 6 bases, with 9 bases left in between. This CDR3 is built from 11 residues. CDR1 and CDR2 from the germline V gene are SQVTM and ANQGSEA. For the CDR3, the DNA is TGCAGCGTTGAGCTAGCGCTCGAGCAGTACTTC. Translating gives CSVELALEQYF.

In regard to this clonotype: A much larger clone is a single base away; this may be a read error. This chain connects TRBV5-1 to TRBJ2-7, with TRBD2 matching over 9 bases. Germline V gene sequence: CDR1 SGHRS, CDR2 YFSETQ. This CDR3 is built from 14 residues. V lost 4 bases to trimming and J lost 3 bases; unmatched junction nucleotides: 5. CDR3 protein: CASSLGTSRYEQYF. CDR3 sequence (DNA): TGCGCCAGCAGCCTGGGGACTAGCCGCTACGAGCAGTACTTC.